The source of this T cell receptor (beta chain) is a study of blood T cell repertoires in COVID-19. Study as a whole: Collection of acute and convalescent COVID-19 samples took place in the United States, Italy and Spain.

Each participant's cohort was designated according to participant-reported clinical history. Assay: immunoSEQ multiplex PCR; the TCRdb copy retains only in-frame clones and omits some. The table shows more than 200,000 clones, with 87% occurring only once. Germline CDR1 is MNHEY and CDR2 is SMNVEV (reference sequence). The length of the CDR3 is 15 residues. V was trimmed by 3 bases and J by 2 bases, leaving 14 bases between them. The TCR sequence derives from a man aged 25 to 40 who had recovered from COVID-19. The specimen sequenced was PBMCs or T cells enriched from blood (not recorded which). The chain combines TRBV27 with TRBJ2-7; perhaps TRBD1 as D (5 bases). The DNA of the CDR3 is TGTGCCAGCAGTTTCTGGAGCAGGGAACCCTACGAGCAGTACTTC. Protein sequence: CASSFWSREPYEQYF.